The clone carrying this T cell receptor beta chain was seen repeatedly, ten times or more. Its antigen remains unknown. The CDR3 is 13 amino acids. Germline V gives CDR1 SGHAT, CDR2 FQNNGV. V was clipped by 2 bases and J by 8 bases, with 12 bases between them. Amplified regions were TCR beta CDR3 sequences from RNA transcripts. HTBI primers drove first-round RT-PCR of the TCR CDR3. TCRdb reanalysed the multiplex PCR reads using MiXCR and keeps one entry per CDR3 protein. Seen here are some 650,000 distinct CDR3 sequences, about 16% observed once, and the top ten hold 2.5% to 4%. The sample comes from a study of T cells in Graves' hyperthyroidism and ophthalmopathy. Uncontrolled infection, other autoimmune disease, pregnancy or lactation led to exclusion. Fresh peripheral blood, approximately 10 ml, yielded the PBMCs. Study-level findings and limits: Researchers report that a 13 V-J model separated ophthalmopathy from stable hyperthyroidism. Blood also showed most of the thyroid clonotypes that were expanded above 0.001.

This TCR was sampled from a woman between 40 and 55 years old with Graves' ophthalmopathy. Sequencing input: blood. This chain connects TRBV11-2 to TRBJ1-1; D is uncertain. The CDR3 loop is CASSLTAVQEAFF. For the CDR3, the DNA is TGTGCCAGCAGCTTAACGGCGGTCCAGGAAGCTTTCTTT.